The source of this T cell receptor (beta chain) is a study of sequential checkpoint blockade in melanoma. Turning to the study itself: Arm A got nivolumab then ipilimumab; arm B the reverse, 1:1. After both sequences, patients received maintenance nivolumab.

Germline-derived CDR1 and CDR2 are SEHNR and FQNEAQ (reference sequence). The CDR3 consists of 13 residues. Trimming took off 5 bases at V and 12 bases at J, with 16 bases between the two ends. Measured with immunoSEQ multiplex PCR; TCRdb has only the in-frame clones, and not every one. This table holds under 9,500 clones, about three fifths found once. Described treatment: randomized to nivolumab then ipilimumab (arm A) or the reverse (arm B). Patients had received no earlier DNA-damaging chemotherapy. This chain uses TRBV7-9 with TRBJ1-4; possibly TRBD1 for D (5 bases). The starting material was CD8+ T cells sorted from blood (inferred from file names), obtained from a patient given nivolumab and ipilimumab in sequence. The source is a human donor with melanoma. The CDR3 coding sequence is TGTGCCAGCAGCGGGACCGCCAGGGAGGAACTGTTTTTT. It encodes CASSGTAREELFF. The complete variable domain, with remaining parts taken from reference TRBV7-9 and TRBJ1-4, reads DTGVSQNPRHKITKRGQNVTFRCDPISEHNRLYWYRQTLGQGPEFLTYFQNEAQLEKSRLLSDRFSAERPKGSFSTLEIQRTEQGDSAMYLCASSGTAREELFFGSGTQLSVL.